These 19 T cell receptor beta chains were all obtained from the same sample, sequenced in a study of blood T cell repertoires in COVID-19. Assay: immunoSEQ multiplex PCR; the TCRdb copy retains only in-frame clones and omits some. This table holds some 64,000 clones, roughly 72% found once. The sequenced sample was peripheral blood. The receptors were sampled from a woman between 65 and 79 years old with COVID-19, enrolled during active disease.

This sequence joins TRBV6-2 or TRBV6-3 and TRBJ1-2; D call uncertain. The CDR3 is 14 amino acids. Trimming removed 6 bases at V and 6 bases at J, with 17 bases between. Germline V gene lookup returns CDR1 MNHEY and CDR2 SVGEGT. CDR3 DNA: TGTGCCAGCAGCCACACCGGGTCAGAAAATGGCTACACCTTC. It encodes CASSHTGSENGYTF.

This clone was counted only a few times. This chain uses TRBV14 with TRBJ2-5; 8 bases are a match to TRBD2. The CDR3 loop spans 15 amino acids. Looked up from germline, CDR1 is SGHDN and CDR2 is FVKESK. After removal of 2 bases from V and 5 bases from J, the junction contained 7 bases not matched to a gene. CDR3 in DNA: TGTGCCAGCAGCCAAAGAGCGGGAGTCTGGGAGACCCAGTACTTC. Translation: CASSQRAGVWETQYF.

CDR3 region: CASSSPRAGATYSNQPQHF. The CDR3 region has the DNA TGTGCCAGCAGTTCTCCCCGAGCGGGGGCGACTTATAGCAATCAGCCCCAGCATTTT. The chain recombines TRBV28 with TRBJ1-5, with D perhaps matching TRBD1 (6 bases). The CDR3 spans 19 residues. CDR1 is MDHEN, CDR2 SYDVKM, per germline. V lost 4 bases, J lost 0 bases, and 22 bases lay in between.

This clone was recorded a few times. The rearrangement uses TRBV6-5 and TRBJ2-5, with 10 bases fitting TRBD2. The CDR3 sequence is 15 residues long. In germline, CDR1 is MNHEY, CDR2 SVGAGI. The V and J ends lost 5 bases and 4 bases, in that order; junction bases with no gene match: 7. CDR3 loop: CASSLLAGIRETQYF. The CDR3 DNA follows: TGTGCCAGCAGTCTACTAGCGGGGATCAGAGAGACCCAGTACTTC.

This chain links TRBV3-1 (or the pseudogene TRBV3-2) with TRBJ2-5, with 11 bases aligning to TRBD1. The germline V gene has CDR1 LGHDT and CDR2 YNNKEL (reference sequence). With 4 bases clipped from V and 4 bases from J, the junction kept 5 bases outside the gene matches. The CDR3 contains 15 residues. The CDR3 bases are TGTGCCAGCAGCCCAACCGGGACAGGGGGAGAGACCCAGTACTTC. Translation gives CASSPTGTGGETQYF.

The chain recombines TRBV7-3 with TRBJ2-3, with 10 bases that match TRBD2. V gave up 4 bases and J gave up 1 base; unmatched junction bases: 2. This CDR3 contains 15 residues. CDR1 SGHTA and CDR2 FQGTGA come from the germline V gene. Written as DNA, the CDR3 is TGTGCCAGCAGCTCCCTAGCGGGAGGCACAGATACGCAGTATTTT. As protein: CASSSLAGGTDTQYF.

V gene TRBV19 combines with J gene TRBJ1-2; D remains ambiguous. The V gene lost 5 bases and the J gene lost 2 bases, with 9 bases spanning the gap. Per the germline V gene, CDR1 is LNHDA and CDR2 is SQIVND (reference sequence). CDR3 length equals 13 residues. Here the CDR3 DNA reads TGTGCCAGTAGTCCTCTGGCCAACTATGGCTACACCTTC. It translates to CASSPLANYGYTF.

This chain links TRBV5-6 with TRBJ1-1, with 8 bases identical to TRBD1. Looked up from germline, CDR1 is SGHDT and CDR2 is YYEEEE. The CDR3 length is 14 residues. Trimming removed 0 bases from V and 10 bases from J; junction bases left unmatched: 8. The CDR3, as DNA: TGTGCCAGCAGCTTGGGCAGGGGGCCGGGGGGAGCTTTCTTT. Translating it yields CASSLGRGPGGAFF.

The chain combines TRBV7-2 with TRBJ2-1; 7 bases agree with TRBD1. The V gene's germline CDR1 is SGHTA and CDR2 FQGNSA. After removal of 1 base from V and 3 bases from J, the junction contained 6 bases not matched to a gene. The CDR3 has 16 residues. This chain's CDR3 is CASSLGPGTDYNEQFF. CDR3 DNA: TGTGCCAGCAGCTTAGGGCCCGGGACAGACTACAATGAGCAGTTCTTC.

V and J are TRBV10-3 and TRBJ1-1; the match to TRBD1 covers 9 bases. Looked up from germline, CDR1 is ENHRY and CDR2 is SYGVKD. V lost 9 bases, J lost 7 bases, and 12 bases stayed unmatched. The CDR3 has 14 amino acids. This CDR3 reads CAIQTTTGGGEAFF. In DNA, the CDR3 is TGTGCCATTCAGACGACCACAGGGGGCGGTGAAGCTTTCTTT.

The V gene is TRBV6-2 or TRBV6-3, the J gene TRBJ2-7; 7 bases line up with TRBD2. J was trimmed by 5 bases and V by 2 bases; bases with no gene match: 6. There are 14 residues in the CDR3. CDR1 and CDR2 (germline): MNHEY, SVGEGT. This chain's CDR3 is CASSYGGSFNEQYV. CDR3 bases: TGTGCCAGCAGTTACGGCGGGAGCTTCAACGAGCAGTACGTC.

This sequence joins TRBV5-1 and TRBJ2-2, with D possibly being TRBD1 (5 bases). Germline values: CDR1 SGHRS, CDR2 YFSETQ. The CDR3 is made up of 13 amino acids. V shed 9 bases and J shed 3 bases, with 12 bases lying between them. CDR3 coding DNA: TGCGCCACCTCAGGGTCATACACCGGGGAGCTGTTTTTT. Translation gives CATSGSYTGELFF. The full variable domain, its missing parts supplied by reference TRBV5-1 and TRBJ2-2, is KAGVTQTPRYLIKTRGQQVTLSCSPISGHRSVSWYQQTPGQGLQFLFEYFSETQRNKGNFPGRFSGRQFSNSRSEMNVSTLELGDSALYLCATSGSYTGELFFGEGSRLTVL.

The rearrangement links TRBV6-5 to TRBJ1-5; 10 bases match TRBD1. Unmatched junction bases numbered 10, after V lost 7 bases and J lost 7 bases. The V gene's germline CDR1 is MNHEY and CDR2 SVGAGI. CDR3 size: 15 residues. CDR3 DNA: TGTGCCAGCACGTGGACAGGGGGGATGGGACAGCCCCAGCATTTT. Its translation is CASTWTGGMGQPQHF.

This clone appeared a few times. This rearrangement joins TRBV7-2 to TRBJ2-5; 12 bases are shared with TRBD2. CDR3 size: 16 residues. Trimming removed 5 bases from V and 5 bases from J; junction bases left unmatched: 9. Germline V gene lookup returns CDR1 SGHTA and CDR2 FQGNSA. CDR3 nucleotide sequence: TGTGCCAGCAGCCCCCGGACTAGCGGGGAAGCGGAGACCCAGTACTTC. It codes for CASSPRTSGEAETQYF.

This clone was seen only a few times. This CDR3 is CASSFGTGGDEQYF. The CDR3 bases are TGCGCCAGCAGCTTTGGGACAGGGGGGGACGAGCAGTACTTC. The chain recombines TRBV5-1 with TRBJ2-7, with 11 bases aligning to TRBD1. This CDR3 contains 14 residues. Per the germline V gene, CDR1 is SGHRS and CDR2 is YFSETQ. V lost 2 bases, J lost 5 bases, and 3 bases stayed unmatched.

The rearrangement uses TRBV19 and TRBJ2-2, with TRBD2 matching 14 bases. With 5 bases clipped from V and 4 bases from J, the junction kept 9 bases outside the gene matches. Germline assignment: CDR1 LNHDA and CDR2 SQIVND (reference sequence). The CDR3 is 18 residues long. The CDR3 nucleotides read TGTGCCAGTAGTTCATGGACTAGCGGGAGGCAATCCACCGGGGAGCTGTTTTTT. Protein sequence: CASSSWTSGRQSTGELFF.

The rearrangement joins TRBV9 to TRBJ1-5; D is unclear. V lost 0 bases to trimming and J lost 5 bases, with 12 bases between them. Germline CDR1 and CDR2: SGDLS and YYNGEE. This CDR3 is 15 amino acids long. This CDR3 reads CASSVGPTLDQPQHF. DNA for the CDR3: TGTGCCAGCAGCGTAGGCCCTACCCTTGATCAGCCCCAGCATTTT.

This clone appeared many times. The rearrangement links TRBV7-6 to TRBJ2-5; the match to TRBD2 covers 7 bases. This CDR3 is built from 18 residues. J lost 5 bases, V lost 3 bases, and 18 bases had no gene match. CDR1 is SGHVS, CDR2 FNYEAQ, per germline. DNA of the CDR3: TGTGCCAGCAGCTTTGGGGGGGTAGGGTCGAGTCCAAGGGAGACCCAGTACTTC. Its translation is CASSFGGVGSSPRETQYF.

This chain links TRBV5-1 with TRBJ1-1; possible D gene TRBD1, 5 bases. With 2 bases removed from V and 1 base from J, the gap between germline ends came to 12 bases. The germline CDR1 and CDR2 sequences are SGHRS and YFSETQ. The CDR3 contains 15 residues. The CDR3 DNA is TGCGCCAGCAGCTTTGCCCCAGGGCCGAACACTGAAGCTTTCTTT. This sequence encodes CASSFAPGPNTEAFF.